The T cell receptor (beta chain) under discussion was sequenced for a study of blood T cell repertoires in COVID-19 (dated by TCRdb to the early 2020s). In the study overall: Samples covering the acute and convalescent phases of COVID-19 were provided by collaborators in the United States, Italy and Spain. Sample metadata almost always included a de-identified subject ID, COVID-19 status, age in years and sex. The dataset comprised deeply sampled blood TCRbeta repertoires from subjects exposed to, actively infected with, or recovered from COVID-19. HLA class I and class II types, where available, came from metadata supplied by the sample provider rather than from assay-based typing. The repertoires were released in a freely available public database meant as a resource for research on the immune response to SARS-CoV-2. Samples came from the ongoing ImmuneRACE study (first 160 participants) plus 1,254 subjects from 6 global collaborators. The prospective study material was composed of cDNA or gDNA derived from T cells, B-cell-depleted T cells, or PBMCs.

TCRbeta CDR3 regions were amplified from genomic DNA by means of the immunoSEQ Assay, a bias-controlled multiplex PCR. Concerning the study's data processing: The number of nucleated cells in each sample was estimated by amplification of reference gene primers within the assay. To quantify the absolute abundance of each unique TCRbeta CDR3 rearrangement, sequence reads were collapsed and filtered. Productive Simpson clonality was computed per sample as the square root of Simpson's diversity index over productive rearrangements. This immuneACCESS table, as held by TCRdb, lists in-frame sequences with V and J called but not all clones. Of the missing ones, under half trace to an unresolved V gene in checked studies; the others have no known cause. V, J and clone size are those of that table, while D and trimming were read from the DNA. For this sample there are fewer than 350,000 clones; 65% to 90% appear just once. About 7% of the sample lies in the top ten.

The research as a whole found: The quantity of clinical and demographic metadata differed by source and by participant and was supplied without curation.

For this clone: Which antigen it targets is not known. The record has no base qualities; no much larger clone is one base away.

Collaborating institutions collected whole blood in K2EDTA tubes following their own protocols. For TCRbeta analysis, collaborators shipped samples in one of three forms: frozen whole blood, isolated PBMCs, or DNA extracted from either of those sample types. Sequencing was done on a sample of peripheral blood. This clonotype originated in a human donor in a cohort sampled during active COVID-19.

CDR3 loop: CASSLGSINQASGYTF. The DNA is TGCGCCAGCAGCTTGGGTTCCATCAATCAAGCCTCCGGCTACACCTTC. Rearrangement joined TRBV5-1 to TRBJ1-2; the D gene identity is not certain. The CDR3, from cysteine to phenylalanine, totals 16 residues. The kept DNA is CDR3 alone, 48 bases in frame from the first base. For CDR1 and CDR2, the germline V gene lists SGHRS and YFSETQ. Deletion took 0 bases off V and 8 bases off J, with a span of 20 bases between the germline ends.